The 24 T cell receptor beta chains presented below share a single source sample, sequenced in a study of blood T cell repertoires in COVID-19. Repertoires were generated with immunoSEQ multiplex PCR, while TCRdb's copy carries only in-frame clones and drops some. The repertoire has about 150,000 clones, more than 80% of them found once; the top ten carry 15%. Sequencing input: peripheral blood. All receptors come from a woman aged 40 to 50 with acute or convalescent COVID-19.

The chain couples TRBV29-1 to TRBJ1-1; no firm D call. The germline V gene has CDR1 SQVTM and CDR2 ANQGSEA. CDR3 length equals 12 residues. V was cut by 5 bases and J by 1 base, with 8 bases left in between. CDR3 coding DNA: TGCAGCGTTACACAGACGAACACTGAAGCTTTCTTT. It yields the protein CSVTQTNTEAFF.

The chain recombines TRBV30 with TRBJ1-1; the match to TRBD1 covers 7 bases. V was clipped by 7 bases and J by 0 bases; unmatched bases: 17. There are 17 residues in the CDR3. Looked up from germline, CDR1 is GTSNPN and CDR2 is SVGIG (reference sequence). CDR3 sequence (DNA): TGTGCCTCCGCCTCCCGGGGACAGCCACCCATGAACACTGAAGCTTTCTTT. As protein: CASASRGQPPMNTEAFF.

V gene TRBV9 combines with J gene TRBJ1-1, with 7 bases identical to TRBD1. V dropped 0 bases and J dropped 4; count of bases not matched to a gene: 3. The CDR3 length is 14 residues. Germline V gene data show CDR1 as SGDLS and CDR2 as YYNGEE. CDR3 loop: CASSVVQGTTEAFF. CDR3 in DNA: TGTGCCAGCAGCGTAGTACAGGGGACCACTGAAGCTTTCTTT.

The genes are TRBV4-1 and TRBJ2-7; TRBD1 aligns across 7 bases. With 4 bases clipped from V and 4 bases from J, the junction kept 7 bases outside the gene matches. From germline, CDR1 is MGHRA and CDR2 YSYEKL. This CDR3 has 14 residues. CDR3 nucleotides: TGCGCCAGCAGCCCCCGACAGGGTTTATACGAGCAGTACTTC. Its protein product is CASSPRQGLYEQYF.

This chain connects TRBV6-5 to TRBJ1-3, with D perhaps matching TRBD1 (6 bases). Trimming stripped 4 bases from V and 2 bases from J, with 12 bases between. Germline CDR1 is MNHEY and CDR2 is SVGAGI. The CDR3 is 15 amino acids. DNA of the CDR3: TGTGCCAGCAGTTCCCACAGGGAAACTGGAAACACCATATATTTT. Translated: CASSSHRETGNTIYF.

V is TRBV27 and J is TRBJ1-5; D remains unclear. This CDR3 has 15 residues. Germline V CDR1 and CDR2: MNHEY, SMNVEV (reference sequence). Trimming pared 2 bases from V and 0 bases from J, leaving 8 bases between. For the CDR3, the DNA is TGTGCCAGCAGTTTAGGCGCGGATAGCAATCAGCCCCAGCATTTT. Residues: CASSLGADSNQPQHF.

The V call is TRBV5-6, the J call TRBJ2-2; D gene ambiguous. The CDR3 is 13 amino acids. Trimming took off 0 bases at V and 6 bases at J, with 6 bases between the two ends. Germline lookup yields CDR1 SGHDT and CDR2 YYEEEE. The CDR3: CASSLAVPGELFF. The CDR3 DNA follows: TGTGCCAGCAGCTTGGCAGTTCCCGGGGAGCTGTTTTTT.

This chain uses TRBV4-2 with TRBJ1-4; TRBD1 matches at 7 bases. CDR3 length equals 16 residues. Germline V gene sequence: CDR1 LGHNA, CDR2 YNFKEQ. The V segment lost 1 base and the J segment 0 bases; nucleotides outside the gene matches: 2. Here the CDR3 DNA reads TGTGCCAGCAGCCAAGGAACAGGGGCAACTAATGAAAAACTGTTTTTT. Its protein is CASSQGTGATNEKLFF.

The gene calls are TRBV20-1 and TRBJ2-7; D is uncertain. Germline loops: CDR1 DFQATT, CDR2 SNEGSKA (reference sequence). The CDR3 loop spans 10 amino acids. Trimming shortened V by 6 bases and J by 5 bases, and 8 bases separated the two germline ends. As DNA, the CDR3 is TGCAGTGCCCCCAGTCACGAGCAGTACTTC. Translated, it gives CSAPSHEQYF.

The CDR3 coding sequence is TGTGCCAGCCCTGCAGGGACAGGGAACCAGCCCCAGCATTTT. It encodes CASPAGTGNQPQHF. V and J are TRBV21-1 and TRBJ1-5; no check of the table's D call, TRBD1, against the DNA was made. TRBV21-1 is an annotated pseudogene. The length of the CDR3 is 14 residues.

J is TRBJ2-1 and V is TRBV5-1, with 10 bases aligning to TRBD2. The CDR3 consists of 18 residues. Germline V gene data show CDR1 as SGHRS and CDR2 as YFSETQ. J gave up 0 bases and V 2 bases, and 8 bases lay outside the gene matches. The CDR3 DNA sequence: TGCGCCAGCAGCTTAAGGACTAGCGGAATTTTCTCCTACAATGAGCAGTTCTTC. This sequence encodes CASSLRTSGIFSYNEQFF. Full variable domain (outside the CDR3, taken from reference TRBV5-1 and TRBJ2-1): KAGVTQTPRYLIKTRGQQVTLSCSPISGHRSVSWYQQTPGQGLQFLFEYFSETQRNKGNFPGRFSGRQFSNSRSEMNVSTLELGDSALYLCASSLRTSGIFSYNEQFFGPGTRLTVL.

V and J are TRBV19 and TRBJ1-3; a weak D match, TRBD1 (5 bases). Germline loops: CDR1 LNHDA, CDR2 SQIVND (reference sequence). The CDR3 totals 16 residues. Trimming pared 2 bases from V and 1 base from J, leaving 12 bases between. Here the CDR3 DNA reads TGTGCCAGTAGTATACCCCTCAGGGATTCTGGAAACACCATATATTTT. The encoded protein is CASSIPLRDSGNTIYF.

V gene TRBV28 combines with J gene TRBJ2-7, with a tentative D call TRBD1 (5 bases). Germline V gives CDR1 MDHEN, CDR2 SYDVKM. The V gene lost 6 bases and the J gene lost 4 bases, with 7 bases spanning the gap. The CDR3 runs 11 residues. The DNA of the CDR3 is TGTGCCAGCAGCGACAGATACGAGCAGTACTTC. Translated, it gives CASSDRYEQYF.

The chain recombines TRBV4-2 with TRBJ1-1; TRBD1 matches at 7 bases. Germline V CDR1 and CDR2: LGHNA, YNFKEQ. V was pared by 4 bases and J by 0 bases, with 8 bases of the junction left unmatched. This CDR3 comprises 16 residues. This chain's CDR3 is CASSPLDRLMNTEAFF. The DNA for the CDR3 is TGTGCCAGCAGCCCTTTGGACAGGCTAATGAACACTGAAGCTTTCTTT.

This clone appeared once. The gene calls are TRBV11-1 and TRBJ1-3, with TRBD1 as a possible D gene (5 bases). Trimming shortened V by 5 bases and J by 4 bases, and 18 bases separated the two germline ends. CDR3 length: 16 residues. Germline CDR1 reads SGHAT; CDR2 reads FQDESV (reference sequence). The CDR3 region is CASSPPGLRSGNTIYF. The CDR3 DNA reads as TGTGCCAGCAGCCCTCCGGGACTTCGGTCCGGAAACACCATATATTTT. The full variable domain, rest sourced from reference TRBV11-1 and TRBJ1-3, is EAEVAQSPRYKITEKSQAVAFWCDPISGHATLYWYRQILGQGPELLVQFQDESVVDDSQLPKDRFSAERLKGVDSTLKIQPAELGDSAMYLCASSPPGLRSGNTIYFGEGSWLTVV.

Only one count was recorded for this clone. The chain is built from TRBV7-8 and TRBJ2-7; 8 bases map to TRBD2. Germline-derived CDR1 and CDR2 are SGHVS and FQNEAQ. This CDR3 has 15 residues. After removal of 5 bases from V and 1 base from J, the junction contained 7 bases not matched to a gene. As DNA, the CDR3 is TGTGCCAGCAGCGGGCCGGGACTAGGGTCCTACGAGCAGTACTTC. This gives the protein CASSGPGLGSYEQYF.

The CDR3 loop reads CASSPRTTGDTEAFF. Written as DNA, the CDR3 is TGTGCCAGCTCACCTAGAACGACAGGCGATACTGAAGCTTTCTTT. This chain joins TRBV18 and TRBJ1-1; D is possibly TRBD1 (6 bases). Trimming pared 3 bases from V and 5 bases from J, leaving 16 bases between. The CDR3 consists of 15 residues. Looked up from germline, CDR1 is KGHSH and CDR2 is LQKENI. Based on the CDR3 plus reference TRBV18 and TRBJ1-1, the full variable domain is NAGVMQNPRHLVRRRGQEARLRCSPMKGHSHVYWYRQLPEEGLKFMVYLQKENIIDESGMPKERFSAEFPKEGPSILRIQQVVRGDSAAYFCASSPRTTGDTEAFFGQGTRLTVV.

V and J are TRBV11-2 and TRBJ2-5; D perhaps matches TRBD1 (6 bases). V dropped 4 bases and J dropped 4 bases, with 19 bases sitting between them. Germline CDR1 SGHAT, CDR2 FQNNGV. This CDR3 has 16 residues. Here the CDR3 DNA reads TGTGCCAGCAGCTCCCCTTCACAGGGCCCGGCAGAGACCCAGTACTTC. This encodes CASSSPSQGPAETQYF.

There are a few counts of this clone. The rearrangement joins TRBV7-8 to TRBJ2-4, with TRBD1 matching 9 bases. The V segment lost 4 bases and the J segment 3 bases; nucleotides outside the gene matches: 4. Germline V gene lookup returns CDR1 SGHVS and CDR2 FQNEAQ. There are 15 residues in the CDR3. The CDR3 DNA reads TGTGCCAGCAGCTGGGGACAGGGCGTCAAAAACATTCAGTACTTC. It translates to CASSWGQGVKNIQYF.

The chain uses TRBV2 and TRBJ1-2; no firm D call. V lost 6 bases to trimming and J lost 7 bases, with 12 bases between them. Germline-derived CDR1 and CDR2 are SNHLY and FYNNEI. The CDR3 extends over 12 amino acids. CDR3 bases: TGTGCCAGCAGCCTGACAAATCTTGGCTACACCTTC. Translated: CASSLTNLGYTF.

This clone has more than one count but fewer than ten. The CDR3: CASSQSDREAEAFF. DNA for the CDR3: TGTGCCAGCAGCCAATCCGACAGGGAAGCTGAAGCTTTCTTT. The chain joins TRBV3-1 (or the pseudogene TRBV3-2) to TRBJ1-1, with TRBD1 matching over 7 bases. The germline gives CDR1 LGHDT, CDR2 YNNKEL (reference sequence). The CDR3 contains 14 residues. The ends lost 2 bases at V and 6 bases at J; junction bases unmatched: 6.

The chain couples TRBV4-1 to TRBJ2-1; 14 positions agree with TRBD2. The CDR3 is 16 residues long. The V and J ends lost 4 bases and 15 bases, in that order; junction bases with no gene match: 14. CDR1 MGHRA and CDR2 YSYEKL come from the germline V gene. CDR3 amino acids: CASSPWTSGGIPVWFF. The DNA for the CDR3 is TGCGCCAGCAGCCCTTGGACTAGCGGGGGGATTCCGGTCTGGTTCTTC.

CDR3 bases: TGTGCCAGCTTTCGACAGGGAAGTGGCTACACCTTC. Translating it yields CASFRQGSGYTF. V usage is TRBV25-1 and J usage is TRBJ1-2; 7 bases are shared with TRBD1. The CDR3 is 12 residues long. The germline V gene has CDR1 MGHDK and CDR2 SYGVNS. V was clipped by 8 bases and J by 7 bases; unmatched bases: 7.

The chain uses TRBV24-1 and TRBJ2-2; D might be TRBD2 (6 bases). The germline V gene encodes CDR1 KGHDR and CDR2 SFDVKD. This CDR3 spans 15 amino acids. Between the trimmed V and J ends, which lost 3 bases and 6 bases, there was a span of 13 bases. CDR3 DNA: TGTGCCACCAGTGATATGGCCGGAGGGGCCGGGGAGCTGTTTTTT. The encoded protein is CATSDMAGGAGELFF.